The 32 T cell receptor beta chains below all came from one sample that was sequenced in a study of T cells in Graves' hyperthyroidism and ophthalmopathy. What was amplified from RNA transcripts were TCR beta CDR3 regions. First-round RT-PCR with HTBI primers amplified the TCR CDR3 region. Using its own MiXCR run on the multiplex PCR reads, TCRdb lists one record per CDR3 protein. The sample records 550,000 to 800,000 distinct CDR3 sequences, approximately 15% being singletons. The sample consisted of blood. Receptor source: a man in his forties or fifties with Graves' hyperthyroidism.

In this sample, this clonotype turned up many times. The rearrangement uses TRBV2 and TRBJ1-2; D unresolved. The CDR3 length is 14 residues. V was cut by 1 base and J by 4 bases, with 10 bases left in between. From germline, CDR1 is SNHLY and CDR2 FYNNEI. As DNA, the CDR3 is TGTGCCAGCAGTGAAGACCGTCAGACCTATGGCTACACCTTC. Translated, it gives CASSEDRQTYGYTF. Combining the CDR3 with reference TRBV2 and TRBJ1-2 gives the whole variable domain EPEVTQTPSHQVTQMGQEVILRCVPISNHLYFYWYRQILGQKVEFLVSFYNNEISEKSEIFDDQFSVERPDGSNFTLKIRSTKLEDSAMYFCASSEDRQTYGYTFGSGTRLTVV.

This rearrangement joins TRBV19 to TRBJ2-5; 7 bases map to TRBD1. The CDR3 contains 14 residues. V shed 2 bases, J shed 5 bases, and the junction held 5 bases outside the gene matches. Per germline, CDR1 LNHDA and CDR2 SQIVND (reference sequence). The CDR3 DNA follows: TGTGCCAGTAGTATACGGAGCAGGGGGGAGACCCAGTACTTC. This encodes CASSIRSRGETQYF.

This clonotype has a handful of counts. This chain joins TRBV6-5 and TRBJ2-1; 8 nucleotides match TRBD2. CDR1 MNHEY and CDR2 SVGAGI come from the germline V gene. This CDR3 spans 15 amino acids. V gave up 0 bases and J gave up 4 bases; unmatched junction bases: 2. The DNA for the CDR3 is TGTGCCAGCAGTTACTCGTCTAGCGGGTACAATGAGCAGTTCTTC. Translating gives CASSYSSSGYNEQFF.

This clonotype came up many times. The chain recombines TRBV28 with TRBJ2-3; D ambiguous. The CDR3 runs to 17 residues. Germline V lookup: CDR1 MDHEN, CDR2 SYDVKM. V dropped 6 bases and J dropped 1 base, with 20 bases sitting between them. CDR3 loop: CASRSHGLVFGTDTQYF. The DNA of the CDR3 is TGTGCCAGCAGGTCTCACGGGCTGGTTTTCGGCACAGATACGCAGTATTTT.

This clonotype was counted many times. CDR3 sequence: CASSLMGLGNEQFF. The CDR3 DNA reads TGTGCCAGCAGCTTAATGGGACTAGGGAATGAGCAGTTCTTC. V and J are TRBV7-3 and TRBJ2-1, with 8 nucleotides matching TRBD2. The CDR3 extends over 14 amino acids. Losses at the gene ends were 1 base for V and 7 bases for J; bases not matched to a gene: 3. Germline CDR1 is SGHTA and CDR2 is FQGTGA.

This clonotype was picked up many times. The V call is TRBV28, the J call TRBJ1-1; a possible D gene is TRBD1 (6 bases). Germline lookup yields CDR1 MDHEN and CDR2 SYDVKM. V gave up 3 bases and J gave up 8 bases, with 13 bases separating them. CDR3 length: 13 residues. CDR3 protein: CASSLSRTAEAFF. CDR3 nucleotide sequence: TGTGCCAGCAGTTTGTCTCGGACAGCGGAAGCTTTCTTT. Variable domain in full (rest from reference TRBV28 and TRBJ1-1): DVKVTQSSRYLVKRTGEKVFLECVQDMDHENMFWYRQDPGLGLRLIYFSYDVKMKEKGDIPEGYSVSREKKERFSLILESASTNQTSMYLCASSLSRTAEAFFGQGTRLTVV.

This clonotype was seen at least ten times. J is TRBJ2-7 and V is TRBV28, with 11 positions matching TRBD1. The junction had 8 bases not matched to a gene; V was cut back by 4 bases and J by 6 bases. The CDR3 has 15 amino acids. In germline, CDR1 is MDHEN, CDR2 SYDVKM. CDR3 amino acids: CASSCRGTGGCEQYF. CDR3 sequence (DNA): TGTGCCAGCAGTTGCCGCGGGACAGGGGGTTGCGAGCAGTACTTC.

This clonotype has a count of ten or more. The chain uses TRBV7-9 and TRBJ2-2, with TRBD2 matching over 8 bases. Trimming took 5 bases from V and 5 from J; bases not matched to a gene: 4. Germline assignment: CDR1 SEHNR and CDR2 FQNEAQ (reference sequence). The CDR3 sequence is 14 residues long. The CDR3 here is CASSQAGDTGELFF. The DNA of the CDR3 is TGTGCCAGCAGCCAAGCGGGAGATACCGGGGAGCTGTTTTTT.

Comments on this clonotype: A much bigger clone sits one base away, suggesting this may be a read error. The CDR3 carries no conserved terminal phenylalanine or tryptophan, so it likely arises from a read error. The V call is TRBV6-5, the J call TRBJ2-1, with 8 bases identical to TRBD1. The germline V gene encodes CDR1 MNHEY and CDR2 SVGAGI. The CDR3 is made up of 16 amino acids. Unmatched junction bases numbered 8, after V lost 0 bases and J lost 7 bases. For the CDR3, the DNA is TGTGCCAGCAGTTACTCTGGGGCAGGGGGCAGGAATGAGCAGTTCTCC. Its protein is CASSYSGAGGRNEQFS.

This clonotype was counted many times. The V call is TRBV7-2, the J call TRBJ2-5; TRBD2 aligns across 9 bases. The germline gives CDR1 SGHTA, CDR2 FQGNSA. The CDR3 totals 14 residues. After removal of 1 base from V and 4 bases from J, the junction contained 1 base not matched to a gene. The CDR3 spells CASSLETSGETQYF. The CDR3 DNA is TGTGCCAGCAGCTTAGAGACTAGCGGAGAGACCCAGTACTTC.

The chain uses TRBV6-9 and TRBJ2-1, with 8 nucleotides matching TRBD2. This CDR3 contains 15 residues. The germline V gene has CDR1 MNHGY and CDR2 SVAAGI. V lost 3 bases, J lost 8 bases, and 9 bases stayed unmatched. The CDR3: CASSYGGVGRHEQFF. DNA for the CDR3: TGTGCCAGCAGTTACGGGGGGGTGGGTCGCCATGAGCAGTTCTTC.

This clonotype was detected ten times or more. V gene TRBV11-2 combines with J gene TRBJ2-7, with 10 bases identical to TRBD2. With V trimmed by 4 bases and J by 7 bases, 4 bases remained unmatched. From germline, CDR1 is SGHAT and CDR2 FQNNGV. This CDR3 is 13 amino acids long. CDR3 in amino acids: CASSSLAGVEQYF. CDR3 DNA: TGTGCCAGCAGCTCTCTAGCGGGAGTTGAGCAGTACTTC.

The rearrangement uses TRBV29-1 and TRBJ2-6; the D gene is possibly TRBD1 (6 bases). V was cut by 6 bases and J by 0 bases, with 6 bases left in between. Per the germline V gene, CDR1 is SQVTM and CDR2 is ANQGSEA. The CDR3 runs to 13 residues. The DNA of the CDR3 is TGCAGCGTACAGGGCTCTGGGGCCAACGTCCTGACTTTC. Translation gives CSVQGSGANVLTF.

The chain carries TRBV29-1 and TRBJ2-3; TRBD1 matches 10 bases. This CDR3 has 16 residues. The ends lost 8 bases at V and 6 bases at J; junction bases unmatched: 17. Germline CDR1 is SQVTM and CDR2 is ANQGSEA. The CDR3 is CSPRVGGQGVSDTQYF. As DNA, the CDR3 is TGCAGCCCCAGGGTTGGAGGACAGGGGGTGTCGGATACGCAGTATTTT.

The chain uses TRBV10-3 and TRBJ1-6; tentative D call: TRBD1 (5 bases). This CDR3 region has 15 residues. Germline CDR1 is ENHRY and CDR2 is SYGVKD. Deletions cut 4 bases from V and 4 bases from J, with 11 bases between. CDR3 sequence reads: CAISVRQGYNSPLHF. The CDR3 nucleotides are TGTGCCATCAGTGTCAGGCAGGGATATAATTCACCCCTCCACTTT.

The chain joins TRBV6-1 to TRBJ2-3; 7 nucleotides align to TRBD2. This CDR3 spans 14 amino acids. CDR1 and CDR2 from the germline V gene are MNHNS and SASEGT. Germline trimming cut 10 bases from V and 1 base from J; bases unmatched to any gene: 8. The CDR3, as DNA: TGTGCCACCCGGGGGGATCAAGGCACAGATACGCAGTATTTT. This sequence encodes CATRGDQGTDTQYF.

This clonotype was detected many times. The V gene is TRBV30, the J gene TRBJ1-5, with D maybe TRBD1 (6 bases). Germline CDR1 GTSNPN, CDR2 SVGIG (reference sequence). V was pared by 4 bases and J by 6 bases, with 10 bases between. The CDR3 is made up of 12 amino acids. CDR3 region: CAWTRGSQPQHF. The CDR3 nucleotides are TGTGCCTGGACCAGGGGAAGTCAGCCCCAGCATTTT.

In its sample, this clonotype was seen a few times. The chain is built from TRBV18 and TRBJ2-1; TRBD1 matches 8 bases. Germline CDR1 reads KGHSH; CDR2 reads LQKENI. The V and J ends lost 4 bases and 3 bases, in that order; junction bases with no gene match: 5. The CDR3 extends over 15 amino acids. The CDR3, as DNA: TGTGCCAGCTCACTGGACAGGGCTAACTACAATGAGCAGTTCTTC. Encoded protein: CASSLDRANYNEQFF.

In this sample, this clonotype turned up once. This sequence joins TRBV6-1 and TRBJ2-2; D is tentatively TRBD1 or TRBD2 (6 bases each). CDR1 is MNHNS and CDR2 is SASEGT in the germline V gene. The CDR3 runs 14 residues. Trimming stripped 8 bases from V and 4 bases from J, with 14 bases between. The chain's CDR3 is CASGARGGTGELFF. CDR3 bases: TGTGCCAGCGGGGCCAGGGGAGGCACCGGGGAGCTGTTTTTT.

This clonotype was found many times. The chain uses TRBV11-2 and TRBJ1-1, with D uncertain. V was trimmed by 8 bases and J by 6 bases, leaving 16 bases between them. Germline loops: CDR1 SGHAT, CDR2 FQNNGV. The CDR3 extends over 13 amino acids. In DNA form, the CDR3 reads TGTGCCAGCTCTCCTGGCCCCAGGTCTGAAGCTTTCTTT. Its protein product is CASSPGPRSEAFF.

This clonotype was counted ten times or more. The rearrangement joins TRBV11-2 to TRBJ2-1; TRBD2 matches at 12 bases. The CDR3 runs 16 residues. The ends lost 1 base at V and 8 bases at J; junction bases unmatched: 6. Germline CDR1 reads SGHAT; CDR2 reads FQNNGV. The CDR3 nucleotides read TGTGCCAGCAGCTTAGGGACTAGCGGGGTTGTAGATGAGCAGTTCTTC. Amino acid sequence: CASSLGTSGVVDEQFF.

This clonotype was observed a few times. The CDR3 loop reads CSARELAGLSYEQYF. In DNA form, the CDR3 reads TGCAGTGCTAGAGAACTAGCGGGACTCTCCTACGAGCAGTACTTC. This rearrangement joins TRBV20-1 to TRBJ2-7, with TRBD2 matching 10 bases. Germline CDR1 DFQATT, CDR2 SNEGSKA (reference sequence). The CDR3 runs 15 residues. Trimming removed 0 bases from V and 0 bases from J; junction bases left unmatched: 2.

At least ten counts were recorded for this clonotype. The chain carries TRBV2 and TRBJ2-2, with D perhaps being TRBD1 or TRBD2 (5 bases each). The CDR3 is 15 residues long. Germline V gene data show CDR1 as SNHLY and CDR2 as FYNNEI. Between the trimmed V and J ends, which lost 1 base and 0 bases, there was a span of 6 bases. This chain's CDR3 is CASSEGGSNTGELFF. DNA of the CDR3: TGTGCCAGCAGTGAAGGGGGGTCGAACACCGGGGAGCTGTTTTTT.

This clonotype was detected many times. The chain carries TRBV19 and TRBJ2-5; D might be TRBD1 or TRBD2, each matching 6 bases. Per germline, CDR1 LNHDA and CDR2 SQIVND (reference sequence). The length of the CDR3 is 16 residues. V lost 5 bases to trimming and J lost 2 bases, with 18 bases between them. The CDR3 sequence is CASSGSSRGGQETQYF. CDR3 DNA sequence: TGTGCCAGTAGTGGTAGCTCCCGAGGGGGGCAAGAGACCCAGTACTTC.

A note on this clonotype: A read error may explain this, as a much larger clone is one base away. The chain carries TRBV6-2 or TRBV6-3 and TRBJ1-5; D gene ambiguous. CDR3 length equals 11 residues. From germline, CDR1 is MNHEY and CDR2 SVGEGT. The CDR3 region is CANSINKPQHF. CDR3 bases: TGTGCCAACAGTATAAACAAGCCCCAGCATTTT.

This clonotype was detected ten times or more. V gene TRBV5-1 combines with J gene TRBJ1-5; D perhaps matches TRBD1 (5 bases). The CDR3 consists of 15 residues. Trimming pared 0 bases from V and 0 bases from J, leaving 7 bases between. The germline V gene encodes CDR1 SGHRS and CDR2 YFSETQ. The CDR3, as DNA: TGCGCCAGCAGCTTGGGCGACAGTAGCAATCAGCCCCAGCATTTT. Protein product: CASSLGDSSNQPQHF.

Only a few counts were recorded for this clonotype. The chain links TRBV30 to TRBJ1-1; D is unresolved. There are 13 residues in the CDR3. CDR1 and CDR2 (germline): GTSNPN, SVGIG (reference sequence). V was pared by 0 bases and J by 1 base, with 6 bases between. CDR3 loop: CAWSVTQNTEAFF. The DNA of the CDR3 is TGTGCCTGGAGTGTAACGCAGAACACTGAAGCTTTCTTT.

Of note for this clonotype: A much larger clone lies a single base off, so this may be a read error. The V and J genes are TRBV3-1 and TRBJ1-4, with 7 bases that match TRBD1. This CDR3 region has 16 residues. J was trimmed by 4 bases and V by 3 bases; bases with no gene match: 8. The V gene's germline CDR1 is LGHDT and CDR2 YNNKEL (reference sequence). CDR3 amino acids: CASSHTRTGLNEKLFF. The CDR3 DNA reads TGTGCCAGCAGCCATACCAGGACAGGACTTAATGAAAAACTGTTTTTT. Supplemented by reference TRBV3-1 and TRBJ1-4, the full variable domain reads DTAVSQTPKYLVTQMGNDKSIKCEQNLGHDTMYWYKQDSKKFLKIMFSYNNKELIINETVPNRFSPKSPDKAHLNLHINSLELGDSAVYFCASSHTRTGLNEKLFFGSGTQLSVL.

This clonotype was recorded a few times. No conserved phenylalanine or tryptophan is present at the end of the CDR3, so a read error is the likely explanation. The chain couples TRBV20-1 to TRBJ2-7; possibly TRBD1 for D (6 bases). Germline CDR1 DFQATT, CDR2 SNEGSKA (reference sequence). The CDR3 sequence is 14 residues long. Trimming removed 0 bases from V and 3 bases from J, with 12 bases in between. The CDR3 bases are TGCAGTGCTAGAGATCCGGGACAAGACTACGAGCAGTACCTC. This codes for CSARDPGQDYEQYL.

This clonotype was detected only a few times. The rearrangement joins TRBV24-1 to TRBJ2-7, with D unclear. V gave up 1 base and J gave up 4 bases, with 4 bases separating them. Germline CDR1 is KGHDR and CDR2 is SFDVKD. The CDR3 consists of 12 residues. CDR3 sequence reads: CATSDFGYEQYF. CDR3 coding DNA: TGTGCCACCAGTGATTTTGGTTACGAGCAGTACTTC.

Many counts were recorded for this clonotype. The chain recombines TRBV2 with TRBJ1-5; TRBD1 aligns across 7 bases. Germline CDR1 reads SNHLY; CDR2 reads FYNNEI. The CDR3 consists of 15 residues. Losses at the gene ends were 8 bases for V and 0 bases for J; bases not matched to a gene: 7. CDR3 in DNA: TGTGCCAGCGGGGGACAGCGGAATAGCAATCAGCCCCAGCATTTT. Amino acid sequence: CASGGQRNSNQPQHF.

This clonotype was found many times. The chain is built from TRBV28 and TRBJ2-7; 7 nucleotides match TRBD1. The V gene's germline CDR1 is MDHEN and CDR2 SYDVKM. V lost 7 bases, J lost 2 bases, and 11 bases stayed unmatched. The CDR3 is 15 residues long. The chain's CDR3 is CASKVLGQGAYEQYF. CDR3 nucleotide sequence: TGTGCCAGCAAAGTCTTGGGGCAGGGGGCCTACGAGCAGTACTTC.